What follows is one T cell receptor (beta chain) and its context. The CDR3 is 15 amino acids. Germline V CDR1 and CDR2: SNHLY, FYNNEI. After removal of 3 bases from V and 5 bases from J, the junction contained 6 bases not matched to a gene. Amplification used 60 Vbeta primers and 13 Jbeta primers. TCRdb keeps only in-frame clones here, not all; method: immunoSEQ multiplex PCR. Of 120,000 to 150,000 clones detected, roughly 75% appear once; the ten largest clones hold 3.3%. The data originate from a study of cytomegalovirus exposure and HLA in healthy donors. This sequence was found in a middle-aged man in good health and CMV-seronegative. The specimen was PBMCs. J is TRBJ2-3 and V is TRBV2; TRBD2 agrees at 9 bases. The CDR3 loop is CASSDWRGGEDTQYF. In DNA, the CDR3 is TGTGCCAGCAGTGACTGGCGGGGGGGTGAAGATACGCAGTATTTT.